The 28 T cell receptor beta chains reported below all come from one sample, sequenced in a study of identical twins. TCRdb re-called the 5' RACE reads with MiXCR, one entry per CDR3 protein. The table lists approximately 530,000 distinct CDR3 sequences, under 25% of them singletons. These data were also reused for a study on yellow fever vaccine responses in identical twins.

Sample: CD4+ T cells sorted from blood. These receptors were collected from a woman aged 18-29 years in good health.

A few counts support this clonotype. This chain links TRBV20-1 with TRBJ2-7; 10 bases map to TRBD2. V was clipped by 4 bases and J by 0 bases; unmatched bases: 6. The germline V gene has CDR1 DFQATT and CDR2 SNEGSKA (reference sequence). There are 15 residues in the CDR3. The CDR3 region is CSAKLAGWDSYEQYF. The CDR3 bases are TGCAGTGCTAAACTAGCGGGATGGGACTCCTACGAGCAGTACTTC.

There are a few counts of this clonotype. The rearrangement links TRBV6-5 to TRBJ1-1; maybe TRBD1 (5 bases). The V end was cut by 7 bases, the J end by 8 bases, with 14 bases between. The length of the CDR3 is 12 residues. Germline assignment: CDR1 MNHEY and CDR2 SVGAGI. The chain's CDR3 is CASTPGGGEAFF. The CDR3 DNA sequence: TGTGCCAGCACGCCCGGGGGAGGGGAAGCTTTCTTT.

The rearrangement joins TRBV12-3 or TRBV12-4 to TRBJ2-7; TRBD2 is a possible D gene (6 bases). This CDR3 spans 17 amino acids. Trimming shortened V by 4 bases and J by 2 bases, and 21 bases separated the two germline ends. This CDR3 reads CASSSPSTSTVPYEQYF. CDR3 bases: TGTGCCAGCAGTTCACCCTCGACTAGTACGGTCCCCTACGAGCAGTACTTC.

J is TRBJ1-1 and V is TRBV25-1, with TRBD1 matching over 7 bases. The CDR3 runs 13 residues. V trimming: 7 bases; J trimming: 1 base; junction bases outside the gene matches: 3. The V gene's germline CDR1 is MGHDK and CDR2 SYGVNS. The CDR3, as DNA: TGTGCCAGCAAGGGACAGAAGAACACTGAAGCTTTCTTT. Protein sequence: CASKGQKNTEAFF.

For the CDR3, the DNA is TGTGCCAGCAGCTTAGTGGGGGTCCCACTTTATGGCTACACCTTC. It yields the protein CASSLVGVPLYGYTF. The J gene is TRBJ1-2, the V gene TRBV7-2, with a possible D match to TRBD1 (5 bases). Trimming shortened V by 1 base and J by 5 bases, and 14 bases separated the two germline ends. The CDR3 is 15 amino acids. Germline CDR1 and CDR2: SGHTA and FQGNSA.

The DNA of the CDR3 is TGTGCCAGCAAACTCTCGGACAGGGGGAATTCACCCCTCCACTTT. Its protein is CASKLSDRGNSPLHF. The chain has TRBV12-3 or TRBV12-4 and TRBJ1-6; 10 nucleotides align to TRBD1. This CDR3 region has 15 residues. J was trimmed by 7 bases and V by 7 bases; bases with no gene match: 7.

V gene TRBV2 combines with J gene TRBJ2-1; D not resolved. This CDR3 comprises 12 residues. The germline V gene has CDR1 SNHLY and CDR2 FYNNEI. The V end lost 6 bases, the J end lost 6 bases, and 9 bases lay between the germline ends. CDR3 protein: CASRVTANEQFF. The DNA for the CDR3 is TGTGCCAGCAGGGTAACAGCCAATGAGCAGTTCTTC.

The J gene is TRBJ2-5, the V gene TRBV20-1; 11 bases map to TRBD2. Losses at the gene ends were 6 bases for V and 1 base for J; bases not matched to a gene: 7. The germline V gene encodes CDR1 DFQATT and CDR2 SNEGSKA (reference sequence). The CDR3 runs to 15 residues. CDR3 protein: CSAGGTSGVQETQYF. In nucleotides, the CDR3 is TGCAGTGCCGGAGGGACTAGCGGAGTCCAAGAGACCCAGTACTTC.

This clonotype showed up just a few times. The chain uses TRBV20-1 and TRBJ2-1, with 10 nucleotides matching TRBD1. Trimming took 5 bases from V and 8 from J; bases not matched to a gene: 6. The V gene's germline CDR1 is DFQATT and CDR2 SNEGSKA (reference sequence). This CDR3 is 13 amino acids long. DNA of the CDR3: TGCAGTGCTCCACCGGGACAGGGGTATGAGCAGTTCTTC. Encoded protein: CSAPPGQGYEQFF.

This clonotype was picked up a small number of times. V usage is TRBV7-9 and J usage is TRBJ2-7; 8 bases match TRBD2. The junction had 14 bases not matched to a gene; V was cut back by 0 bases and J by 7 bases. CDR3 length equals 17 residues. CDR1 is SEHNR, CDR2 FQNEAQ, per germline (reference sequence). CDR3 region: CASSLAGMREAAGEQYF. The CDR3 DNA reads TGTGCCAGCAGCTTAGCGGGTATGCGGGAGGCCGCTGGGGAGCAGTACTTC.

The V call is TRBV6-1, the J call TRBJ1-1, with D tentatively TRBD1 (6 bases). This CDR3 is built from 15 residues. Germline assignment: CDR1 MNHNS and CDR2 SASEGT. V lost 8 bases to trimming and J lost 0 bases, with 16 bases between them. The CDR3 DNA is TGTGCCAGCGGAAGAACAGGGTCTTTGAACACTGAAGCTTTCTTT. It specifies CASGRTGSLNTEAFF.

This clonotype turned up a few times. The CDR3 DNA reads as TGTGCCACCAGCAGAGGAAGGCTGGGCTCGCGCACCGGGGAGCTGTTTTTT. Amino acid sequence: CATSRGRLGSRTGELFF. This chain joins TRBV15 and TRBJ2-2; no definite D call. This CDR3 has 17 residues. With 1 base removed from V and 4 bases from J, the gap between germline ends came to 16 bases. Germline CDR1 is LNHNV and CDR2 is YYDKDF (reference sequence).

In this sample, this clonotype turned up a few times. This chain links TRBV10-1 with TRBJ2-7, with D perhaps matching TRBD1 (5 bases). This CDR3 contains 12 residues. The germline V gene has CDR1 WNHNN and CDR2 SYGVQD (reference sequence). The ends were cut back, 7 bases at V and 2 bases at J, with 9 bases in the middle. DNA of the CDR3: TGCGCCAGCACAGGGCTTACCTACGAGCAGTACGTC. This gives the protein CASTGLTYEQYV.

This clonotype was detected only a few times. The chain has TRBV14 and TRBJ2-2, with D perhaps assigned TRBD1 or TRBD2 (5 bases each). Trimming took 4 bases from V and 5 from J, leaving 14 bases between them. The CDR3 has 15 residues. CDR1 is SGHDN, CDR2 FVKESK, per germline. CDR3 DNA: TGTGCCAGCAGCCCGGGGCGGACAAAAACCGGGGAGCTGTTTTTT. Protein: CASSPGRTKTGELFF.

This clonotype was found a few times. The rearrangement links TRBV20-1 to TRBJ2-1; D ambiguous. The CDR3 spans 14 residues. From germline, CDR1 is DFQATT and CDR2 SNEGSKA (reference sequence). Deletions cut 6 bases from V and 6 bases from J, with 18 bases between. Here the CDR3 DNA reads TGCAGTGCATTAAAGGGCCCGTACTCCAATGAGCAGTTCTTC. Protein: CSALKGPYSNEQFF.

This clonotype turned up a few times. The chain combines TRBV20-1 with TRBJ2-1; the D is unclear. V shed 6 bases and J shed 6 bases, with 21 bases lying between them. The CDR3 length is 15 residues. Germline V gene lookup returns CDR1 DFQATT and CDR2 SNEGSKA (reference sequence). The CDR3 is CSAKKPLGPGNEQFF. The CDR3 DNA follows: TGCAGTGCCAAAAAACCTCTTGGACCAGGCAATGAGCAGTTCTTC.

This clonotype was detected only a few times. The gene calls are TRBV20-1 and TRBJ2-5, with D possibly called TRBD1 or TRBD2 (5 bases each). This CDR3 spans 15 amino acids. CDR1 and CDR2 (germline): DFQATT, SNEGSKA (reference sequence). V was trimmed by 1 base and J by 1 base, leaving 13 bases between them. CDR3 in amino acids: CSARGPWGSQETQYF. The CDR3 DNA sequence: TGCAGTGCTAGAGGACCGTGGGGGAGCCAAGAGACCCAGTACTTC.

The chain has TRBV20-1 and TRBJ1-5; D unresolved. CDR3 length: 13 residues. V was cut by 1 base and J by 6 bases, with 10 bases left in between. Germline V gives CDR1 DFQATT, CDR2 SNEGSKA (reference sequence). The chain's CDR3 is CSARGETFQPQHF. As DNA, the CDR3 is TGCAGTGCTAGAGGGGAGACGTTTCAGCCCCAGCATTTT.

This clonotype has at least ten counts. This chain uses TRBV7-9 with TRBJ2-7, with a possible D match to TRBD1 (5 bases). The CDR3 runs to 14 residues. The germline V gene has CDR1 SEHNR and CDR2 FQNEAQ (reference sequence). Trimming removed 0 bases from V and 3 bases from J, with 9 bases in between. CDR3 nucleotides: TGTGCCAGCAGCTTAGCGGCAGGGATCTACGAGCAGTACGTC. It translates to CASSLAAGIYEQYV.

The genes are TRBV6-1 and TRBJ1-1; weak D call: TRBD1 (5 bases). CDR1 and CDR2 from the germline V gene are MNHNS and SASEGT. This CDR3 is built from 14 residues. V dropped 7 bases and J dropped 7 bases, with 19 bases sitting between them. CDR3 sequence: CASTVPGPEGEAFF. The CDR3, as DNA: TGTGCCAGCACCGTGCCGGGGCCCGAAGGTGAAGCTTTCTTT.

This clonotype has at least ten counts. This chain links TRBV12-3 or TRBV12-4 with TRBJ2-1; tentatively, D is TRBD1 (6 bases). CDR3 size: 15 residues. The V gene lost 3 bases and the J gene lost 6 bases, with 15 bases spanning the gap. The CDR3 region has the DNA TGTGCCAGCAGTTTGTGGGCAGGGGCTCTCAATGAGCAGTTCTTC. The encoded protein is CASSLWAGALNEQFF.

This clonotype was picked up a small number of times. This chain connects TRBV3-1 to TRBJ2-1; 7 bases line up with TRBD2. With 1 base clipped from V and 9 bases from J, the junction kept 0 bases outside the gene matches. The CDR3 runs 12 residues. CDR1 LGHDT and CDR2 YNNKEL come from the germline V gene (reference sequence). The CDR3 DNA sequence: TGTGCCAGCAGCCAAGCGGGGGGTGAGCAGTTCTTC. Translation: CASSQAGGEQFF.

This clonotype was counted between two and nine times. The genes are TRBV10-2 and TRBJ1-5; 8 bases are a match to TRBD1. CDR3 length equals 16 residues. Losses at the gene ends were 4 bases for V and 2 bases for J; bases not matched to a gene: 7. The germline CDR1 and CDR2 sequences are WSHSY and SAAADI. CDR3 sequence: CASSARQGKRNQPQHF. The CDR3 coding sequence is TGCGCCAGCAGTGCAAGACAGGGGAAACGCAATCAGCCCCAGCATTTT.

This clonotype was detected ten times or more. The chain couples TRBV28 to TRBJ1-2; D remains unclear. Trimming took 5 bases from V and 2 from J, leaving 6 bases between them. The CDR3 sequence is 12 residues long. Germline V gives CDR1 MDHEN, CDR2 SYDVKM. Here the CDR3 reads CASSPGNYGYTF. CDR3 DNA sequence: TGTGCCAGCAGTCCGGGGAACTATGGCTACACCTTC.

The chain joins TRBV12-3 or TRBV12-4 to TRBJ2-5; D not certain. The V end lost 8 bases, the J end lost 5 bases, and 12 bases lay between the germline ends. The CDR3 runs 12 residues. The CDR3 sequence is CASCALGETQYF. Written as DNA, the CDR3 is TGTGCCAGCTGCGCGTTGGGGGAGACCCAGTACTTC.

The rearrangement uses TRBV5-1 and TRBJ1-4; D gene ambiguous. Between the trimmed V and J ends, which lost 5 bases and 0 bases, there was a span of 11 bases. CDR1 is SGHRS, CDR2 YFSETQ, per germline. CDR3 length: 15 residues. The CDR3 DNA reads TGCGCCAGCAGGGTCACGGGTACAACTAATGAAAAACTGTTTTTT. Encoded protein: CASRVTGTTNEKLFF.

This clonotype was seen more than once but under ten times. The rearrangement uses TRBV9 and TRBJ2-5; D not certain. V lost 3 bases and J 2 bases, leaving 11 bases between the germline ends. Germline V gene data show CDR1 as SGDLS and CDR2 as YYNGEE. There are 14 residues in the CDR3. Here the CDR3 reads CASSGAGGQETQYF. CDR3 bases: TGTGCCAGCAGCGGCGCCGGCGGTCAAGAGACCCAGTACTTC.

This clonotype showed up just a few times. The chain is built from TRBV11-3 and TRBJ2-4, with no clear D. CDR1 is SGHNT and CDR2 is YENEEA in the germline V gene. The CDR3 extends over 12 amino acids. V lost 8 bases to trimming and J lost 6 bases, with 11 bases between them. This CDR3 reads CASSFGVNIQYF. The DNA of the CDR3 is TGTGCCAGCTCCTTCGGAGTAAACATTCAGTACTTC.